This entry lists 19 T cell receptor beta chains sequenced from one sample in a study of regulatory T cells in long-lasting Graves disease (dated by TCRdb to the early 2020s). Library preparation was by multiplex PCR. Instrument used: Illumina HiSeq 4000. To build TCR beta libraries, CDR3 regions were amplified by Arm-PCR using iRepertoire HTBI primers. TCRdb reanalyzed the raw reads on its own, using fastp at Q25 for trimming and MiXCR for clone calling, and kept in-frame beta chains. Rows merge per CDR3 protein into single entries with the most common DNA and genes. Across this sample there are about 470,000 distinct CDR3 sequences, with less than 25% seen only once. The biggest ten clones account for over 7.5% of the sample. The time point label, read with the paper, signifies: persistent/refractory GD, antithyroid drugs over 5 years with positive TRAb. For both TCR sequencing and RNA sequencing, RNA was extracted from PBMCs in TRIzol.

The sequenced sample was peripheral blood mononuclear cells (PBMCs), obtained when the disease was refractory, from a patient treated with antithyroid drugs. These receptors originate from a female donor with Graves disease.

At least ten counts were recorded for this clonotype. V usage is TRBV30 and J usage is TRBJ2-2, with D unresolved. Germline V gene sequence: CDR1 GTSNPN, CDR2 SVGIG (reference sequence). CDR3 length equals 10 residues. V gave up 7 bases and J gave up 5 bases, with 5 bases separating them. The CDR3: CASGTGELFF. The CDR3 DNA is TGTGCCTCCGGTACCGGGGAGCTGTTTTTT.

The chain recombines TRBV5-1 with TRBJ2-5; D is tentatively TRBD1 or TRBD2 (5 bases each). The V and J ends lost 4 bases and 5 bases respectively, with 12 bases between them. The CDR3 length is 13 residues. CDR1 is SGHRS, CDR2 YFSETQ, per germline. The CDR3 nucleotides read TGCGCCAGCAGCCCGATCTGGGACGAGACCCAGTACTTC. Encoded protein: CASSPIWDETQYF.

The chain combines TRBV5-1 with TRBJ2-5; 14 bases line up with TRBD2. CDR3 length: 17 amino acids. The germline gives CDR1 SGHRS, CDR2 YFSETQ. With 1 base clipped from V and 5 bases from J, the junction kept 7 bases outside the gene matches. CDR3 amino acids: CASSLKGLAGVGETQYF. CDR3 DNA: TGCGCCAGCAGCTTGAAGGGACTAGCGGGAGTTGGGGAGACCCAGTACTTC. Supplemented by reference TRBV5-1 and TRBJ2-5, the full variable domain reads KAGVTQTPRYLIKTRGQQVTLSCSPISGHRSVSWYQQTPGQGLQFLFEYFSETQRNKGNFPGRFSGRQFSNSRSEMNVSTLELGDSALYLCASSLKGLAGVGETQYFGPGTRLLVL.

This clonotype was detected ten times or more. The chain has TRBV28 and TRBJ2-5, with TRBD1 identical over 7 bases. Germline V gene sequence: CDR1 MDHEN, CDR2 SYDVKM. V shed 7 bases, J shed 5 bases, and the junction held 10 bases outside the gene matches. There are 14 residues in the CDR3. The CDR3 bases are TGTGCCAGCACCCTCCAACAGGGGCGGGAGACCCAGTACTTC. Its protein is CASTLQQGRETQYF.

The table lists this clonotype with many counts. This chain links TRBV2 with TRBJ2-7; D ambiguous. This CDR3 has 15 amino acids. Germline lookup yields CDR1 SNHLY and CDR2 FYNNEI. V lost 3 bases, J lost 6 bases, and 18 bases lay in between. Here the CDR3 DNA reads TGTGCCAGCAGTGATGCACACTCGTTGGTGAGCGAGCAGTACTTC. It yields the protein CASSDAHSLVSEQYF.

The rearrangement joins TRBV12-3 or TRBV12-4 to TRBJ2-5; D not certain. V lost 1 base and J 7 bases, leaving 13 bases between the germline ends. The CDR3 is made up of 14 amino acids. CDR3 sequence reads: CASSLEVGYGTQYF. The DNA for the CDR3 is TGTGCCAGCAGTTTAGAGGTGGGGTATGGGACCCAGTACTTC.

This sequence joins TRBV20-1 and TRBJ1-5, with a tentative D call TRBD1 (5 bases). V was clipped by 3 bases and J by 3 bases, with 12 bases between them. CDR3 length: 14 amino acids. CDR1 is DFQATT, CDR2 SNEGSKA, per germline (reference sequence). CDR3 amino acids: CSASDRGLNQPQHF. CDR3 sequence (DNA): TGCAGTGCTAGTGATAGGGGACTCAATCAGCCCCAGCATTTT.

The chain has TRBV29-1 and TRBJ1-1; TRBD1 is a possible D gene (5 bases). The CDR3 runs 15 residues. Germline CDR1 and CDR2: SQVTM and ANQGSEA. The V gene lost 6 bases and the J gene lost 2 bases, with 19 bases spanning the gap. For the CDR3, the DNA is TGCAGCGTATCCACACAGGCCGGGAGCAACACTGAAGCTTTCTTT. Translation: CSVSTQAGSNTEAFF. The full variable domain, in which reference TRBV29-1 and TRBJ1-1 provide the parts outside the CDR3, is SAVISQKPSRDICQRGTSLTIQCQVDSQVTMMFWYRQQPGQSLTLIATANQGSEATYESGFVIDKFPISRPNLTFSTLTVSNMSPEDSSIYLCSVSTQAGSNTEAFFGQGTRLTVV.

The rearrangement uses TRBV9 and TRBJ2-7; perhaps TRBD1 as D (5 bases). CDR3 length: 15 residues. The germline gives CDR1 SGDLS, CDR2 YYNGEE. The V end was cut by 3 bases, the J end by 1 base, with 14 bases between. CDR3 protein: CASSALGQPSYEQYF. The DNA for the CDR3 is TGTGCCAGCAGCGCGCTGGGGCAGCCGTCCTACGAGCAGTACTTC.

The table lists this clonotype with many counts. The rearrangement uses TRBV6-1 and TRBJ2-7; D is unresolved. Trimming removed 7 bases from V and 3 bases from J, with 7 bases in between. The CDR3 runs to 11 residues. CDR1 MNHNS and CDR2 SASEGT come from the germline V gene. The CDR3 is CASTNGYEQYF. The DNA of the CDR3 is TGTGCCAGCACGAACGGCTACGAGCAGTACTTC.

This clonotype appeared a few times. The chain uses TRBV2 and TRBJ2-2; D is perhaps TRBD1 or TRBD2 (5 bases each). Trimming removed 4 bases from V and 9 bases from J, with 12 bases in between. Germline V lookup: CDR1 SNHLY, CDR2 FYNNEI. The CDR3 spans 13 residues. The chain's CDR3 is CASSGGWGWELFF. CDR3 coding DNA: TGTGCCAGCAGTGGGGGGTGGGGCTGGGAGCTGTTTTTT.

This clonotype was found many times. J is TRBJ1-5 and V is TRBV28, with no clear D. The V end lost 3 bases, the J end lost 6 bases, and 18 bases lay between the germline ends. The germline CDR1 and CDR2 sequences are MDHEN and SYDVKM. The CDR3 length is 16 residues. DNA of the CDR3: TGTGCCAGCAGTTTGGGTCGTCCCTCTGGTGGTCAGCCCCAGCATTTT. Protein: CASSLGRPSGGQPQHF.

This clonotype was seen at least ten times. The chain couples TRBV6-1 to TRBJ2-7, with D unclear. Per germline, CDR1 MNHNS and CDR2 SASEGT. V shed 2 bases and J shed 5 bases, with 16 bases lying between them. The CDR3 is made up of 15 amino acids. CDR3 nucleotide sequence: TGTGCCAGCAGTGAATCTCTTAACGGCCTCCACGAGCAGTACTTC. Protein sequence: CASSESLNGLHEQYF.

This clonotype was seen more than once but under ten times. The rearrangement uses TRBV10-2 and TRBJ2-2; 14 bases map to TRBD2. This CDR3 region has 15 residues. Losses at the gene ends were 10 bases for V and 6 bases for J; bases not matched to a gene: 7. CDR1 WSHSY and CDR2 SAAADI come from the germline V gene. CDR3 sequence (DNA): TGCGCCACCCGACTAGCGGGAGGGCCCTCCGGGGAGCTGTTTTTT. As protein: CATRLAGGPSGELFF.

Ten or more counts support this clonotype. The chain links TRBV27 to TRBJ2-7; 7 positions match TRBD2. J lost 2 bases, V lost 4 bases, and 8 bases had no gene match. The CDR3 is 15 amino acids. Germline CDR1 MNHEY, CDR2 SMNVEV (reference sequence). Here the CDR3 DNA reads TGTGCCAGCAGTTGGGGCGGGAGCGCGGCCTACGAGCAGTACTTC. Protein sequence: CASSWGGSAAYEQYF.

This clonotype was counted at least ten times. The chain carries TRBV6-1 and TRBJ2-7; 13 bases align to TRBD2. Losses at the gene ends were 7 bases for V and 0 bases for J; bases not matched to a gene: 6. Germline assignment: CDR1 MNHNS and CDR2 SASEGT. The CDR3 consists of 16 residues. DNA of the CDR3: TGTGCCAGCACAGGGACTAGCGGGGCCAGCTCCTACGAGCAGTACTTC. It translates to CASTGTSGASSYEQYF.

The chain joins TRBV5-1 to TRBJ2-5; D might be TRBD1 (5 bases). The CDR3 is 16 amino acids. Germline V gene sequence: CDR1 SGHRS, CDR2 YFSETQ. V was clipped by 3 bases and J by 2 bases, with 17 bases between them. The CDR3: CASSSFDSTSQETQYF. For the CDR3, the DNA is TGCGCCAGCAGCTCTTTCGACAGCACGTCTCAAGAGACCCAGTACTTC. Together with reference TRBV5-1 and TRBJ2-5, the CDR3 gives the full variable domain: KAGVTQTPRYLIKTRGQQVTLSCSPISGHRSVSWYQQTPGQGLQFLFEYFSETQRNKGNFPGRFSGRQFSNSRSEMNVSTLELGDSALYLCASSSFDSTSQETQYFGPGTRLLVL.

Ten or more counts support this clonotype. The rearrangement joins TRBV2 to TRBJ2-7; 7 bases fit TRBD1. Per the germline V gene, CDR1 is SNHLY and CDR2 is FYNNEI. Trimming cost V 10 bases and J 6 bases; bases outside gene matches: 15. This CDR3 has 14 amino acids. The DNA for the CDR3 is TGTGCCACTCCCGGGACAGATGCCCCTATCGAGCAGTACTTC. Translation gives CATPGTDAPIEQYF. The variable domain in full, with the rest retrieved from reference TRBV2 and TRBJ2-7, is EPEVTQTPSHQVTQMGQEVILRCVPISNHLYFYWYRQILGQKVEFLVSFYNNEISEKSEIFDDQFSVERPDGSNFTLKIRSTKLEDSAMYFCATPGTDAPIEQYFGPGTRLTVT.

In this sample, this clonotype turned up many times. The chain recombines TRBV28 with TRBJ1-4; D possibly corresponds to TRBD1 (5 bases). The CDR3 is 14 residues long. From germline, CDR1 is MDHEN and CDR2 SYDVKM. The V and J ends lost 4 bases and 8 bases respectively, with 14 bases between them. The DNA of the CDR3 is TGTGCCAGCAGTTCACAGAATAACAGGGAAAAACTGTTTTTT. This sequence encodes CASSSQNNREKLFF.